The rows below give T cell receptor beta chains drawn from one sample of a study of blood T cells in healthy people across ages. A single record per CDR3 protein comes from TCRdb applying MiXCR to the 5' RACE reads. The sample records some 1,800,000 distinct CDR3 sequences, roughly two fifths being singletons. Sequencing was carried out using blood. These receptors all stem from a human donor in good health. Both conserved end residues are trimmed from each CDR3.

j_gene: TRBJ2-2; v_gene: TRBV5-1; CDR3aa: ASSPRWVGADTGELF
j_gene: TRBJ2-3; v_gene: TRBV7-2; CDR3aa: ASTTSGADTQY
j_gene: TRBJ1-6; v_gene: TRBV5-1; CDR3aa: ASSLGDHRDSPLH
j_gene: TRBJ1-1; v_gene: TRBV29-1; CDR3aa: STKLTVNTEAF
j_gene: TRBJ2-7; v_gene: TRBV7-6; CDR3aa: ASSLVYSQATYEQY
j_gene: TRBJ2-7; v_gene: TRBV7-2; CDR3aa: ASSLARVGDISYEQY
j_gene: TRBJ2-3; v_gene: TRBV7-2; CDR3aa: ASSPWRGTSTDTQY
j_gene: TRBJ1-3; v_gene: TRBV24-1; CDR3aa: ATSDSRDVRAGNTIY
j_gene: TRBJ2-3; v_gene: TRBV11-2; CDR3aa: ASSSGAGTNTDTQY
j_gene: TRBJ1-6; v_gene: TRBV4-3; CDR3aa: ASGIRGNGSPLH
j_gene: TRBJ1-5; v_gene: TRBV12-3/TRBV12-4; CDR3aa: ASSGLLYKNQPQH
j_gene: TRBJ1-2; v_gene: TRBV28; CDR3aa: ASSLTGNVYT
j_gene: TRBJ1-6; v_gene: TRBV7-9; CDR3aa: ASSLSRPVPNSPLH
j_gene: TRBJ2-7; v_gene: TRBV27; CDR3aa: ASRRGQYYEQY
j_gene: TRBJ2-3; v_gene: TRBV20-1; CDR3aa: SALAGGIDTQY
j_gene: TRBJ1-1; v_gene: TRBV3-1; CDR3aa: ASSQVSRVGSEAF
j_gene: TRBJ2-3; v_gene: TRBV6-2/TRBV6-3; CDR3aa: ASSPRTSGVRGATDTQY
j_gene: TRBJ1-2; v_gene: TRBV7-2; CDR3aa: ASSLVRGVGGYT
j_gene: TRBJ1-2; v_gene: TRBV7-3; CDR3aa: ASSFSGTGVLGGYT
j_gene: TRBJ2-7; v_gene: TRBV2; CDR3aa: ASSDFLETELFYEQY
j_gene: TRBJ1-2; v_gene: TRBV5-6; CDR3aa: ASRSGGGNYGYT
j_gene: TRBJ2-1; v_gene: TRBV5-1; CDR3aa: ASSPDHSGASYNEQF
j_gene: TRBJ2-7; v_gene: TRBV20-1; CDR3aa: SARGLAGGVYEQY